These T cell receptor beta chains were read from a single sample in a study of cytomegalovirus exposure and HLA in healthy donors. The protocol was immunoSEQ multiplex PCR, while the TCRdb copy is restricted to in-frame clones and leaves out a portion. This table holds approximately 150,000 clones, more than 75% found once. Sample: PBMCs. These receptors were taken from a woman aged 40-49 years in good health and CMV-seronegative. CDR3s include the opening cysteine and the closing phenylalanine or tryptophan. Fields, in order: clone size, J gene, D gene, V gene, CDR3 DNA, CDR3 protein. The D gene is left open where the match is weak. Clone size is stated in some rows and not others, as once, few, many or a class when expanded.

clone size: NA; J gene: TRBJ2-3; D gene: TRBD1; V gene: TRBV7-3; CDR3 DNA: TGTGCCAGCAGCTCTAAGACAGGGGGTTTAGATACGCAGTATTTT; CDR3 protein: CASSSKTGGLDTQYF
clone size: NA; J gene: TRBJ2-2; D gene: NA; V gene: TRBV21-1; CDR3 DNA: TGTGCCAGCAGCAAAAGGATGGACCGGGAGGGTGACCTGAACACCGGGGAGCTGTTTTTT; CDR3 protein: CASSKRMDREGDLNTGELFF
clone size: NA; J gene: TRBJ2-5; D gene: NA; V gene: TRBV27; CDR3 DNA: TGTGCCAGCAGTTATAGTTCGTGGGAGACCCAGTACTTC; CDR3 protein: CASSYSSWETQYF
clone size: NA; J gene: TRBJ1-1; D gene: TRBD1; V gene: TRBV6-4; CDR3 DNA: TGTGCCAGCAAGCCAACAGGGGCCTTGAACACTGAAGCTTTCTTT; CDR3 protein: CASKPTGALNTEAFF
clone size: NA; J gene: TRBJ2-5; D gene: TRBD2; V gene: TRBV7-9; CDR3 DNA: TGTGCCAGCCGCCCCCTTAGCGGGAGCCAAGAGACCCAGTACTTC; CDR3 protein: CASRPLSGSQETQYF
clone size: few; J gene: TRBJ1-2; D gene: NA; V gene: TRBV30; CDR3 DNA: TGTGCCTGGAGCGATCGACAGGACGATGGCTACACCTTC; CDR3 protein: CAWSDRQDDGYTF
clone size: NA; J gene: TRBJ2-6; D gene: NA; V gene: TRBV11-3; CDR3 DNA: TGTGCCAGCAGCTTAAGAACAACTGGGGCCAACGTCCTGACTTTC; CDR3 protein: CASSLRTTGANVLTF
clone size: once; J gene: TRBJ2-1; D gene: TRBD2; V gene: TRBV7-9; CDR3 DNA: TGTGCCAGCAGACAACGGGAGGGCCTTTCCTACAATGAGCAGTTCTTC; CDR3 protein: CASRQREGLSYNEQFF
clone size: once; J gene: TRBJ1-2; D gene: TRBD1; V gene: TRBV27; CDR3 DNA: TGTGCCAGCAGCCCCGACAGGGGTCCTGGCTACACCTTC; CDR3 protein: CASSPDRGPGYTF
clone size: NA; J gene: TRBJ2-7; D gene: TRBD2; V gene: TRBV6-1; CDR3 DNA: TGTGCCAGCAGTGTCATTACGGGACTAGTTTACGACGAGCAGTACTTC; CDR3 protein: CASSVITGLVYDEQYF
clone size: few; J gene: TRBJ2-7; D gene: NA; V gene: TRBV11-2; CDR3 DNA: TGTGCCAGCAGCTTAGTTACAGGGAAAAATTACGAGCAGTACTTC; CDR3 protein: CASSLVTGKNYEQYF
clone size: NA; J gene: TRBJ2-3; D gene: TRBD2; V gene: TRBV6-5; CDR3 DNA: TGTGCCAGCAGTTACGTGGGAGGGCCTTCCACAGATACGCAGTATTTT; CDR3 protein: CASSYVGGPSTDTQYF
clone size: NA; J gene: TRBJ2-1; D gene: NA; V gene: TRBV5-5; CDR3 DNA: TGTGCCAGCAGCTTGAAACTAGCTATCTACAATGAGCAGTTCTTC; CDR3 protein: CASSLKLAIYNEQFF
clone size: NA; J gene: TRBJ2-6; D gene: NA; V gene: TRBV7-8; CDR3 DNA: TGTGCCAGCAGCTTAGTCTACAACGTCCTGACTTTC; CDR3 protein: CASSLVYNVLTF
clone size: NA; J gene: TRBJ1-2; D gene: NA; V gene: TRBV6-5; CDR3 DNA: TGTGCCAGCGCAGGACAACACGGCTACACCTTC; CDR3 protein: CASAGQHGYTF
clone size: NA; J gene: TRBJ2-1; D gene: TRBD2; V gene: TRBV11-3; CDR3 DNA: TGTGCCAGCAGCCCCAGACTAGCGGGGGGCTTTTCTGAGCAGTTCTTC; CDR3 protein: CASSPRLAGGFSEQFF
clone size: NA; J gene: TRBJ2-7; D gene: TRBD1; V gene: TRBV5-1; CDR3 DNA: TGCGCCAGCAGCATCACAAGGGGGCAGTACGAGCAGCACTTC; CDR3 protein: CASSITRGQYEQHF
clone size: NA; J gene: TRBJ2-4; D gene: TRBD2; V gene: TRBV19; CDR3 DNA: TGTGCCAGTAGCGGGAGGGCCGGGAGCAGTCAGTACTTC; CDR3 protein: CASSGRAGSSQYF
clone size: few; J gene: TRBJ1-2; D gene: NA; V gene: TRBV7-2; CDR3 DNA: TGTGCCAGCAGCCGACCACAGGGAGTCGGCTACACCTTC; CDR3 protein: CASSRPQGVGYTF
clone size: NA; J gene: TRBJ1-1; D gene: NA; V gene: TRBV19; CDR3 DNA: TGTGCCAGTAGTGTTGGGAGGTCCCCGAGAGTAGAGACTGAAGCTTTCTTT; CDR3 protein: CASSVGRSPRVETEAFF
clone size: NA; J gene: TRBJ2-3; D gene: NA; V gene: TRBV9; CDR3 DNA: TGTGCCAGCAGCGTAGCCGTCGAACCTAGCGAACGCACAGATACGCAGTATTTT; CDR3 protein: CASSVAVEPSERTDTQYF
clone size: NA; J gene: TRBJ2-7; D gene: TRBD1; V gene: TRBV10-3; CDR3 DNA: TGTGCCATCAACCCGGGACAGGGGGTCGAGCAGTACTTC; CDR3 protein: CAINPGQGVEQYF
clone size: NA; J gene: TRBJ2-1; D gene: NA; V gene: TRBV5-4; CDR3 DNA: TGTGCCAGCAGCTTGGGACATCCGAGCTCCTACAATGAGCAGTTCTTC; CDR3 protein: CASSLGHPSSYNEQFF
clone size: NA; J gene: TRBJ1-1; D gene: TRBD1; V gene: TRBV5-1; CDR3 DNA: TGCGCCAGCAGCTTGGAGGGGCAGGGGGTAGGGACTGAAGCTTTCTTT; CDR3 protein: CASSLEGQGVGTEAFF
clone size: NA; J gene: TRBJ2-1; D gene: NA; V gene: TRBV7-2; CDR3 DNA: TGTGCCAGCAGCCTCCACAGCTCCTACAATGAGCAGTTCTTC; CDR3 protein: CASSLHSSYNEQFF
clone size: NA; J gene: TRBJ2-3; D gene: TRBD1; V gene: TRBV5-4; CDR3 DNA: TGTGCCAGCAGTTCGACAGGGGTCACAGATACGCAGTATTTT; CDR3 protein: CASSSTGVTDTQYF
clone size: NA; J gene: TRBJ1-1; D gene: NA; V gene: TRBV7-3; CDR3 DNA: TGTGCCAGCAGCCTCCAACAGGTTCCTTACACTGAAGCTTTCTTT; CDR3 protein: CASSLQQVPYTEAFF
clone size: few; J gene: TRBJ2-5; D gene: TRBD2; V gene: TRBV5-6; CDR3 DNA: TGTGCCAGCAGCTTGGGGCCCGGGAGGGAGGAGACCCAGTACTTC; CDR3 protein: CASSLGPGREETQYF
clone size: NA; J gene: TRBJ2-7; D gene: NA; V gene: TRBV4-1; CDR3 DNA: TGCGCCAGCAGCCAAGGGGAGGCCAAATACGAGCAGTACTTC; CDR3 protein: CASSQGEAKYEQYF
clone size: few; J gene: TRBJ1-1; D gene: NA; V gene: TRBV21-1; CDR3 DNA: TGTGCCAGCAGCATTTCCGGGACTGAAGCTTTCTTT; CDR3 protein: CASSISGTEAFF
clone size: few; J gene: TRBJ1-2; D gene: NA; V gene: TRBV25-1; CDR3 DNA: TGTGCCAGCAGTACCTTAGGAGGCAACTATGGCTACACCTTC; CDR3 protein: CASSTLGGNYGYTF
clone size: NA; J gene: TRBJ1-3; D gene: NA; V gene: TRBV28; CDR3 DNA: TGTGCCAGTTTAGACGGGTACTCTGGAAACACCATATATTTT; CDR3 protein: CASLDGYSGNTIYF
clone size: NA; J gene: TRBJ2-5; D gene: NA; V gene: TRBV2; CDR3 DNA: TGTGCCAGCAGTGTATCGGGGTTTGAGACCCAGTACTTC; CDR3 protein: CASSVSGFETQYF
clone size: NA; J gene: TRBJ2-1; D gene: NA; V gene: TRBV5-6; CDR3 DNA: TGTGCCAGCAGCTTTTCTGCCGGGGTAAATGAGCAGTTCTTC; CDR3 protein: CASSFSAGVNEQFF
clone size: NA; J gene: TRBJ2-5; D gene: TRBD2; V gene: TRBV11-3; CDR3 DNA: TGTGCCAGCAGCTTTTCGGGGGGGGGCCAAGAGACCCAGTACTTC; CDR3 protein: CASSFSGGGQETQYF
clone size: NA; J gene: TRBJ2-6; D gene: NA; V gene: TRBV7-3; CDR3 DNA: TGTGCCAGCAGCCTGGACAGCTCTGGGGCCAACGTCCTGACTTTC; CDR3 protein: CASSLDSSGANVLTF
clone size: few; J gene: TRBJ2-7; D gene: NA; V gene: TRBV5-1; CDR3 DNA: TGCGCCAGCAGCCTATGGCGGGGATCCTACGAGCAGTACTTC; CDR3 protein: CASSLWRGSYEQYF
clone size: NA; J gene: TRBJ2-1; D gene: TRBD2; V gene: TRBV6-1; CDR3 DNA: TGTGCCAGCAGTGAAGCAGCGGGGGAGAACAATGAGCAGTTCTTC; CDR3 protein: CASSEAAGENNEQFF
clone size: NA; J gene: TRBJ1-6; D gene: NA; V gene: TRBV9; CDR3 DNA: TGTGCCAGCGCCATGGGGGGATCCAATTCACCCCTCCACTTT; CDR3 protein: CASAMGGSNSPLHF
clone size: NA; J gene: TRBJ2-3; D gene: TRBD2; V gene: TRBV27; CDR3 DNA: TGTGCCAGCCACCGGGCTAGCGGGGTGGGCACAGATACGCAGTATTTT; CDR3 protein: CASHRASGVGTDTQYF